This is a list of T cell receptor beta chains from one sample in a study of blood T cell repertoires in COVID-19. TCRdb keeps only in-frame clones here, not all; method: immunoSEQ multiplex PCR. The sample shows 90,000 to 110,000 clones, around 80% of them seen only once. Sequencing was performed on peripheral blood. The receptors come from a woman of 80 years or more with active or convalescent COVID-19. Each CDR3 is given with its conserved first and last residue. D genes are given only for firm matches. A row's size may be missing; if present it is once, few, many or a size class.

clone_size j_call cdr3_length d_call v_call cdr3_nt cdr3_aa
. TRBJ2-7 15 . TRBV7-9 TGTGCCAGCAGCTTCGGCGGCCCAGAGGCCTACGAGCAGTACTTC CASSFGGPEAYEQYF
. TRBJ2-1 16 TRBD2 TRBV3-1/TRBV3-2 TGTGCCAGCAGCCAAGCGGAGCGGCGGGGGGGCAATGAGCAGTTCTTC CASSQAERRGGNEQFF
. TRBJ2-7 14 TRBD2 TRBV2 TGTGCCATCGGGACTAGCGGGAGGGGTTACGAGCAGTACTTC CAIGTSGRGYEQYF
. TRBJ1-1 16 TRBD1 TRBV28 TGTGCCAGCAACCCTTTCTACAGGGGGGGGAACACTGAAGCTTTCTTT CASNPFYRGGNTEAFF
. TRBJ2-3 14 . TRBV7-8 TGTGCCAGCAGCTTCCGACAGGCTGCAGATACGCAGTATTTT CASSFRQAADTQYF
. TRBJ2-3 19 TRBD2 TRBV7-3 TGTGCCAGCAGCTTAATTGGGACTAGCGGGGGTGCTAGCACAGATACGCAGTATTTT CASSLIGTSGGASTDTQYF
. TRBJ2-1 16 . TRBV2 TGTGCCAGCAGTGATTCCCTGGGGCGCAACAGCAATGAGCAGTTCTTC CASSDSLGRNSNEQFF
few TRBJ2-1 14 TRBD2 TRBV7-2 TGTGCCAGCAGCCAGGGACTAGCGGGAGGCGAGCAGTTCTTC CASSQGLAGGEQFF
. TRBJ2-7 13 . TRBV7-2 TGTGCCAGCAGCTCCATCACAGGCTACGAGCAGTACTTC CASSSITGYEQYF
. TRBJ2-1 11 TRBD1 TRBV11-2 TGTGCCAGCAGCTTAGAACAGGGGGCTTTCTTC CASSLEQGAFF
. TRBJ2-7 12 . TRBV4-1 TGCGCCAGCAGCCAAGGCGGGATCGAGCAGTACTTC CASSQGGIEQYF
. TRBJ2-1 15 TRBD2 TRBV10-3 TGTGCCATCAGTGAGTCTACTAGCGGCGGCAATGAGCAGTTCTTC CAISESTSGGNEQFF
. TRBJ1-6 15 . TRBV6-5 TGTGCCAGCCGGGGCAGGGAGGTTGGCAATTCACCCCTCCACTTT CASRGREVGNSPLHF
. TRBJ2-1 15 . TRBV6-6 TGTGCCAGCAGTCGCAGGACACCCAGGGGCAATGAGCAGTTCTTC CASSRRTPRGNEQFF
. TRBJ1-4 14 . TRBV19 TGTGTGACGGGAGGGGATGCAACTAATGAAAAACTGTTTTTT CVTGGDATNEKLFF
. TRBJ2-6 15 . TRBV27 TGTGCCAGCAGTCCCACAGGGACTGGGGCCAACGTCCTGACTTTC CASSPTGTGANVLTF
few TRBJ2-7 16 TRBD2 TRBV3-1/TRBV3-2 TGTGCCAGCAGCCAAGGTCTAGCGGGAGTTCCCTACGAGCAGTACTTC CASSQGLAGVPYEQYF